Listed here is a single TCR beta chain. Its antigen is still unknown. The data were taken from a study of T cells after yellow fever vaccination. About the research overall: SMART-Seq v4 Ultra Low Input prepared the low-cell-number fractions.

J lost 12 bases, V lost 5 bases, and 9 bases had no gene match. Looked up from germline, CDR1 is MNHEY and CDR2 is SVGEGT. This CDR3 has 13 residues. Study-wide results and limits: Reappearance after the booster was observed for most primary-vaccination clones (roughly 96% CD4, about 85% CD8). Researchers noted that a small share of clonotypes showed up in both CD4 and CD8 compartments.

A process of 5'RACE template switching, which added a universal primer site and UMIs, was used to make TCR cDNA. TCRdb processed the 5' RACE reads anew with MiXCR; each CDR3 protein has one entry. The sample includes 200,000 to 300,000 distinct CDR3 sequences, 10% to 15% seen only once; the top ten take about 0.51%. The input for sequencing was CD4+ T cells sorted from PBMCs, taken 45 days after the yellow fever booster vaccination. The origin of this receptor is a man between 25 and 39 years old who received the YFV17D yellow fever vaccine. The genes are TRBV6-2 or TRBV6-3 and TRBJ2-1; TRBD1 matches 8 bases. The CDR3 nucleotides are TGTGCCAGCAGTCCGGACAGGGCAGTGGTGCAGTTCTTC. This codes for CASSPDRAVVQFF.